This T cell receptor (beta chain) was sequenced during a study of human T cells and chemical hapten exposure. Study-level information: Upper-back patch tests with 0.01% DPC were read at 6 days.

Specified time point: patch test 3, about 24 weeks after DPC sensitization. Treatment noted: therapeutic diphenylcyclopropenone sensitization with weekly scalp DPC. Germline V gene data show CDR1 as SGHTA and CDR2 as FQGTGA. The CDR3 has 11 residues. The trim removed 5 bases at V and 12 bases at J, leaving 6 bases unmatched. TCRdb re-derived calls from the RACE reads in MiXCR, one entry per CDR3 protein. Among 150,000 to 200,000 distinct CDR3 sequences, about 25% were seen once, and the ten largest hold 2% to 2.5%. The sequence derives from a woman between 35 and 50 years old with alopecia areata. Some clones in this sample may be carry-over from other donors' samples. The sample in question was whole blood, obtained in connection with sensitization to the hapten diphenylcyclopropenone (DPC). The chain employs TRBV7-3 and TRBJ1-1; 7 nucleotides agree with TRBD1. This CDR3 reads CASSKKTGPFF. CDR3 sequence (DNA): TGTGCCAGCAGCAAAAAGACAGGGCCTTTCTTT. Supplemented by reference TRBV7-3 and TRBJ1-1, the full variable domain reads GAGVSQTPSNKVTEKGKYVELRCDPISGHTALYWYRQSLGQGPEFLIYFQGTGAADDSGLPNDRFFAVRPEGSVSTLKIQRTERGDSAVYLCASSKKTGPFFGQGTRLTVV.